The clone carrying this TCR beta chain was seen a few times. The target antigen is unknown. TCRdb reprocessed the reads with MiXCR, giving one entry per CDR3 protein. The sample lists about 830,000 distinct CDR3 sequences, approximately 32% occurring once. The record originates from a study of T cell repertoires in cytomegalovirus infection. Study-level findings and limits: Dominant in the ex vivo response were TCR beta clonotypes restricted by HLA-C and specific for CMV.

The germline V gene encodes CDR1 SGHAT and CDR2 FQNNGV. With 4 bases clipped from V and 2 bases from J, the junction kept 12 bases outside the gene matches. The length of the CDR3 is 19 residues. Sequenced material: cultured CD8+ T cells from PBMCs, taken from culture after CMV antigen stimulation. This rearrangement joins TRBV11-2 to TRBJ1-5, with 12 nucleotides matching TRBD1. The TCR was taken from a human donor in good health (CMV status not recorded). Some clones in this sample may be carry-over from other donors' samples. The CDR3 region is CASSSRRDRGRLGNQPQHF. In DNA, the CDR3 is TGTGCCAGCAGCTCCCGCCGGGACAGGGGGCGTTTGGGCAATCAGCCCCAGCATTTT.